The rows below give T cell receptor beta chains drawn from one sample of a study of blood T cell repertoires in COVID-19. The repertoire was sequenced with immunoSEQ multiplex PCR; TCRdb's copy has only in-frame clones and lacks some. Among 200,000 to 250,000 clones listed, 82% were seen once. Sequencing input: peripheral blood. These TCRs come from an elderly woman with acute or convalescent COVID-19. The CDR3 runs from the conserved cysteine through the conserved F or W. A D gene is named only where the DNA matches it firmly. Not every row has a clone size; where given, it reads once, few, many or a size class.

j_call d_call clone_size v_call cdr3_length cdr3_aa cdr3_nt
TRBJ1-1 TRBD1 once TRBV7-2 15 CASSLAQPGGTEAFF TGTGCCAGCAGCTTGGCGCAACCAGGGGGCACTGAAGCTTTCTTT
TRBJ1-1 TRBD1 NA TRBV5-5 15 CASSLGTGQNTEAFF TGTGCCAGCAGCTTGGGGACAGGCCAGAACACTGAAGCTTTCTTT
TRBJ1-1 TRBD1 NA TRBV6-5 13 CATTGRGSTEAFF TGTGCCACCACGGGCAGGGGGTCGACTGAAGCTTTCTTT
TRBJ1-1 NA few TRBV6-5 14 CASSYSRSRTEAFF TGTGCCAGCAGTTACTCTCGGTCGCGCACTGAAGCTTTCTTT
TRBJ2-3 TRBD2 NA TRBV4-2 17 CASSQESSGGLTDTQYF TGTGCCAGCAGCCAAGAATCAAGCGGGGGCCTCACAGATACGCAGTATTTT
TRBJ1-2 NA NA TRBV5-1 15 CASSLAGLENYGYTF TGCGCCAGCAGCTTGGCAGGTCTTGAAAACTATGGCTACACCTTC
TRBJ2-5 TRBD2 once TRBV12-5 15 CASGLGLPGGETQYF TGTGCTAGTGGTTTGGGCCTACCGGGAGGGGAGACCCAGTACTTC
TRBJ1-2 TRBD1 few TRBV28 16 CASSLPRQGASSGYTF TGTGCCAGCAGTTTACCGAGGCAGGGGGCGAGTAGTGGCTACACCTTC
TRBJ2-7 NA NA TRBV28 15 CASSFPGQPVREQYF TGTGCCAGCAGTTTCCCGGGACAACCTGTGCGGGAGCAGTACTTC
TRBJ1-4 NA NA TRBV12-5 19 CASGLVLGQGRATNEKLFF TGTGCTAGTGGTTTGGTACTGGGCCAGGGCCGGGCAACTAATGAAAAACTGTTTTTT
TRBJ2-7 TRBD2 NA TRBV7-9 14 CASSYGGGTHEQYF TGTGCCAGCAGCTATGGGGGGGGTACCCACGAGCAGTACTTC
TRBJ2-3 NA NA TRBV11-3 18 CASSSVWSGREAPDTQYF TGTGCCAGCAGTTCGGTATGGTCCGGAAGGGAGGCTCCAGATACGCAGTATTTT
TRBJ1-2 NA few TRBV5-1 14 CASSWDGGNYGYTF TGCGCCAGCAGTTGGGATGGAGGGAACTATGGCTACACCTTC
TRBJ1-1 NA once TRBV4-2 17 CASSPRGGDPGNTEAFF TGTGCCAGCAGCCCGAGGGGGGGCGATCCGGGGAACACTGAAGCTTTCTTT
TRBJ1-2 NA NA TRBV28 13 CASSGGGIYGYTF TGTGCCAGTAGCGGCGGGGGAATCTATGGCTACACCTTC
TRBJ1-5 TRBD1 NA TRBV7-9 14 CASSSGQANQPQHF TGTGCCAGCAGCTCGGGACAGGCGAATCAGCCCCAGCATTTT
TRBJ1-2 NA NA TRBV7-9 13 CASSQSSRYGYTF TGTGCCAGCAGCCAAAGCTCTCGGTATGGCTACACCTTC
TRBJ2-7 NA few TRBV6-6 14 CASSGPGFSTEQYF TGTGCCAGCAGTGGCCCAGGGTTCTCGACCGAGCAGTACTTC
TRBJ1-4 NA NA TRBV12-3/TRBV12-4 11 CASSLSRELFF TGTGCCAGCAGTTTAAGTCGAGAACTGTTTTTT
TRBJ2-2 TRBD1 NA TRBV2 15 CASSLTGGVTGELFF TGTGCCAGCAGTCTGACAGGGGGCGTCACCGGGGAGCTGTTTTTT
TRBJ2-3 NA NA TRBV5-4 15 CASRTELGSTDTQYF TGTGCCAGCAGGACGGAGCTAGGTAGCACAGATACGCAGTATTTT
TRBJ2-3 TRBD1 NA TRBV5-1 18 CASSLAPIQGAFTDTQYF TGCGCCAGCAGCTTGGCCCCGATACAGGGGGCATTTACAGATACGCAGTATTTT
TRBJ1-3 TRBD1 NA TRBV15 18 CATSRVTGGPFSGNTIYF TGTGCCACCAGCAGAGTCACAGGGGGTCCATTCTCTGGAAACACCATATATTTT
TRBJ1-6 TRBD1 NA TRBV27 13 CASSDRVNSPLHF TGTGCCAGCTCGGACAGGGTTAATTCACCCCTCCACTTT
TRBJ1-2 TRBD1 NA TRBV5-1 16 CASSLAWGRGQYGYTF TGCGCCAGCAGCTTGGCCTGGGGCAGGGGGCAGTATGGCTACACCTTC
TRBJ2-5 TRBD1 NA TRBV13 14 CASSPRQGRGTQYF TGTGCCAGCAGCCCAAGACAGGGACGGGGGACCCAGTACTTC
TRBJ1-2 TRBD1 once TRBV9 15 CASSPRDRNNYGYTF TGTGCCAGCAGCCCCCGGGACAGGAATAACTATGGCTACACCTTC
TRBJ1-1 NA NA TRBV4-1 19 CASSQDRYKEAAAAPEAFF TGCGCCAGCAGCCAAGATCGGTATAAGGAGGCGGCGGCCGCGCCTGAAGCTTTCTTT
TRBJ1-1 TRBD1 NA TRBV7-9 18 CASSLVAGTGGEGTEAFF TGTGCCAGCAGCTTAGTTGCCGGGACAGGGGGCGAGGGGACTGAAGCTTTCTTT
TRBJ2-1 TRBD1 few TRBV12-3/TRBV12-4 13 CASSRDRVDEQFF TGTGCCAGCAGTAGGGACAGGGTGGATGAGCAGTTCTTC
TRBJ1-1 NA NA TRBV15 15 CATSSSPNGGTEAFF TGTGCCACCAGCAGCTCCCCCAACGGCGGCACTGAAGCTTTCTTT
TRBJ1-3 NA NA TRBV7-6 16 CASSPTAGLSGNTIYF TGTGCCAGCAGCCCCACGGCAGGGCTATCTGGAAACACCATATATTTT
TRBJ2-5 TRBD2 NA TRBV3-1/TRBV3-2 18 CASTLGTSGATLQETQYF TGTGCCAGCACCCTAGGGACTAGCGGGGCGACGCTCCAAGAGACCCAGTACTTC
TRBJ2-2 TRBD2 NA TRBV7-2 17 CASSLVGLALNTGELFF TGTGCCAGCAGCTTAGTGGGACTAGCGTTGAACACCGGGGAGCTGTTTTTT
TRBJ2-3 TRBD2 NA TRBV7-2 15 CASSYSGGRADTQYF TGTGCCAGCAGCTATAGCGGGGGGCGAGCCGATACGCAGTATTTT
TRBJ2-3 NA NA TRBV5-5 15 CASILDSLLTDTQYF TGTGCCAGCATCCTGGACAGTTTGCTCACAGATACGCAGTATTTT
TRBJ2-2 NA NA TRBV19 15 CASSIGSSRTGELFF TGTGCCAGTAGTATCGGGAGTTCCAGGACCGGGGAGCTGTTTTTT
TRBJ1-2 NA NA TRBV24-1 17 CATSDQGATAPNYGYTF TGTGCCACCAGTGACCAAGGGGCGACGGCTCCTAACTATGGCTACACCTTC
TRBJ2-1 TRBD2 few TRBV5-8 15 CASSLFGGEFNEQFF TGTGCCAGCAGCCTCTTCGGGGGGGAATTCAATGAGCAGTTCTTC
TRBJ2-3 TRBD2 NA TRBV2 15 CASSQLAGGTDTQYF TGTGCCAGCAGTCAACTAGCGGGGGGCACAGATACGCAGTATTTT
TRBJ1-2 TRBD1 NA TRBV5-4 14 CASNLPDRGGGYTF TGTGCCAGCAACCTCCCCGACAGGGGGGGAGGCTACACCTTC
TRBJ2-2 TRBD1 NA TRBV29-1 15 CSVEGEGGSSGELFF TGCAGCGTTGAAGGTGAAGGGGGCTCCTCCGGGGAGCTGTTTTTT
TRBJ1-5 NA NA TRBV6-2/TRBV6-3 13 CASSQGRSQPQHF TGTGCCAGCAGCCAAGGTCGGAGTCAGCCCCAGCATTTT
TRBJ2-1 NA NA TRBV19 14 CASSIGSNNNEQFF TGTGCCAGTAGTATAGGGAGCAATAACAATGAGCAGTTCTTC
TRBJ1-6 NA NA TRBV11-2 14 CASSLNVGNSPLHF TGTGCCAGCAGCTTAAACGTGGGCAATTCACCCCTCCACTTT
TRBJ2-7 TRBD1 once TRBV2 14 CASSSRDSSYEQYF TGTGCCAGCAGTTCCCGGGACAGCTCCTACGAGCAGTACTTC
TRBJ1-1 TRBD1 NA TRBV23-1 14 CASTDRFMNTEAFF TGCGCCAGCACGGACAGGTTTATGAACACTGAAGCTTTCTTT
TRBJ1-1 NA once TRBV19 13 CASSAGRGTEAFF TGTGCCAGTTCGGCGGGGAGGGGCACTGAAGCTTTCTTT
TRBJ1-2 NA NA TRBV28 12 CASSLSRGGYTF TGTGCCAGCAGTTTAAGTAGGGGCGGCTACACCTTC
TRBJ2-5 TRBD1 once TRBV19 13 CASSMGQQETQYF TGTGCCAGTAGTATGGGACAGCAAGAGACCCAGTACTTC
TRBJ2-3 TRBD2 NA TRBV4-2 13 CASSQTGLAGQYF TGTGCCAGCAGCCAAACGGGACTAGCGGGGCAGTATTTT
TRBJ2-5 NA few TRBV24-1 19 CATSDHLGLANQRQETQYF TGTGCCACCAGTGATCACCTCGGACTGGCCAACCAGAGGCAAGAGACCCAGTACTTC
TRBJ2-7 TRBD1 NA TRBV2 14 CASRSGQGVYEQYF TGTGCCAGCAGATCGGGACAGGGGGTCTACGAGCAGTACTTC